This T cell receptor beta chain was captured in a study of blood T cell repertoires in COVID-19. The wider study: PBMCs, B-cell-depleted T cells, or T cells were the source of the cDNA or gDNA that made up the material.

Sequenced by immunoSEQ multiplex PCR; TCRdb stores in-frame clones only, minus some. The sample includes about 190,000 clones, roughly 89% of them seen just once. Sequenced input: peripheral blood. The TCR comes from a man in his forties or fifties with acute or convalescent COVID-19.

CDR3 in amino acids: CASGWGDGYTF. The CDR3 nucleotides are TGTGCCAGCGGGTGGGGGGATGGCTACACCTTC. The V and J genes are TRBV6-5 and TRBJ1-2; D is possibly TRBD1 (5 bases). Trimming left V 8 bases short and J 6 bases short, with 10 bases between. Per germline, CDR1 MNHEY and CDR2 SVGAGI. The CDR3 has 11 amino acids.